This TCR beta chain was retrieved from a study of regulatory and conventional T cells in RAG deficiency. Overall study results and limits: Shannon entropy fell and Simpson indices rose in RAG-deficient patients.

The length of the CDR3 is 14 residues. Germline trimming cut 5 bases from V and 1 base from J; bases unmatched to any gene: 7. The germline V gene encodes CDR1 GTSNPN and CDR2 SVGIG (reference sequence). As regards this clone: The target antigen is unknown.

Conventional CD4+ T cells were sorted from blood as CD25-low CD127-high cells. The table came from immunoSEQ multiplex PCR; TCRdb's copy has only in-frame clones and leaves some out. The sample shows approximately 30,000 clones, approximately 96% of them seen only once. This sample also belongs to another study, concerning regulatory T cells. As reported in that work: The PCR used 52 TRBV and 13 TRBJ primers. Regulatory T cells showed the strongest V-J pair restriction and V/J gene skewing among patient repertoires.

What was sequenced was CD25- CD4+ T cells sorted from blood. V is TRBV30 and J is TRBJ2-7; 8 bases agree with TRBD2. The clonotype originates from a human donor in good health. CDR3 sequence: CAWSRGTRSYEQYF. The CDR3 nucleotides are TGTGCCTGGTCACGTGGGACTAGGTCCTACGAGCAGTACTTC.